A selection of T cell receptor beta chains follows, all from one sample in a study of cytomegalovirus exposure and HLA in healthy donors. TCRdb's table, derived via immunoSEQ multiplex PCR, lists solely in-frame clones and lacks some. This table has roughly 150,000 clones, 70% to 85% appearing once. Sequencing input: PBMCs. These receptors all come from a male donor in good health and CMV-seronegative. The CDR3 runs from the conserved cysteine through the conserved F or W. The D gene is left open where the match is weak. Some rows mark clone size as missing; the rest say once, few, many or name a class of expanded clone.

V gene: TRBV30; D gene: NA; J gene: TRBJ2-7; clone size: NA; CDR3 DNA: TGTGCCTGGAGTACCGACCCACGGAGGGCTAGTCGTCGGAACGAGCAGTACTTC; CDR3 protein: CAWSTDPRRASRRNEQYF
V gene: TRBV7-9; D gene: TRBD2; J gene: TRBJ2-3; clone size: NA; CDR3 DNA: TGTGCCAGCAGCTTAGCTAGCGGGCATACGCAGTATTTT; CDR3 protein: CASSLASGHTQYF
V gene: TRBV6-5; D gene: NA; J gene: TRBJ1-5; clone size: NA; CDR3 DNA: TGTGCCAGCAGCCCAGGGCTCAATCAGCCCCAGCATTTT; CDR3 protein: CASSPGLNQPQHF
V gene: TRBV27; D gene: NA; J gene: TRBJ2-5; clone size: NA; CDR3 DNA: TGTGCCAGCAGTTTATCGTTTGGAAGGGGGAAAGAGACCCAGTACTTC; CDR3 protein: CASSLSFGRGKETQYF
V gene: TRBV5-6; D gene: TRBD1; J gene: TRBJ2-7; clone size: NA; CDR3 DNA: TGTGCCAGCAGCTTGGGACAGGGCCCCTACGAGCAGTACTTC; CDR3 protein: CASSLGQGPYEQYF
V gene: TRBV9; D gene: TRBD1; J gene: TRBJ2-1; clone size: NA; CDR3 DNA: TGTGCCAGCAACCCACAGGGGCGAGGGAGCAATGAGCAGTTCTTC; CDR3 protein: CASNPQGRGSNEQFF
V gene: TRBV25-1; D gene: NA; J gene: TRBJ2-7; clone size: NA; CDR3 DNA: TGTGCCAGCTCTGGAGGCCCAGCGTTATACGAGCAGTACTTC; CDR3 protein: CASSGGPALYEQYF
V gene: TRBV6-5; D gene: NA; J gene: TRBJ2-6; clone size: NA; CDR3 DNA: TGTGCCAGCAGCCCCGAGGTAACTGGGGCCAACGTCCTGACTTTC; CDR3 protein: CASSPEVTGANVLTF
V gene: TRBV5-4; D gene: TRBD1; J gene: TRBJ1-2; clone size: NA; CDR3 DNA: TGTGCCAGCACCGGGGCCAGGGGGCGGAACTATGGCTACACCTTC; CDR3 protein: CASTGARGRNYGYTF
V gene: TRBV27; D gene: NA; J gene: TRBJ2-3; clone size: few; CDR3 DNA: TGTGCCAGCACCACCGGAGGAGATACGCAGTATTTT; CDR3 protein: CASTTGGDTQYF
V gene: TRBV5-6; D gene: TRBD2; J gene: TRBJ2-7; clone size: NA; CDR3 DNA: TGTGCCAGCAGCTTGGAAATAGCGGGGGATTCCTACGAGCAGTACTTC; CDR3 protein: CASSLEIAGDSYEQYF
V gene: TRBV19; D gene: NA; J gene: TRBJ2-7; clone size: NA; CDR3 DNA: TGTGCCAGTAGTGACTGGACCTACGAGCAGTACTTC; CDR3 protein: CASSDWTYEQYF
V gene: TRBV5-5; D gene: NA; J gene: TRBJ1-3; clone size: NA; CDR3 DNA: TGCGCCAGCAGCCCCACAACGGGGAGCTCTGGAAACACCATATATTTT; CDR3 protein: CASSPTTGSSGNTIYF
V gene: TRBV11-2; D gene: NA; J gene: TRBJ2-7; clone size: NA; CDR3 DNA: TGTGCCAGCAGCCCCAAGTGGGCAGCTCCCTACGAGCAGTACTTC; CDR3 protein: CASSPKWAAPYEQYF
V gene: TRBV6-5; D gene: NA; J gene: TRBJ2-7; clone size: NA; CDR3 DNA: TGTGCCAGCAGTTACTCGGAGCTAAACTCCTACGAGCAGTACTTC; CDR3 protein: CASSYSELNSYEQYF
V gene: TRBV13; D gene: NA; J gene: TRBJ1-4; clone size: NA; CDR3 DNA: TGTGCCAGCACGTTTCAGGGGAAGGAAAAACTGTTTTTT; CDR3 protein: CASTFQGKEKLFF
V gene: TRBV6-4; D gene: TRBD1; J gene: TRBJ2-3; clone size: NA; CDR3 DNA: TGTGCCAGCAGTGAGACAGGGGGCGCAGATACGCAGTATTTT; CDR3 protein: CASSETGGADTQYF
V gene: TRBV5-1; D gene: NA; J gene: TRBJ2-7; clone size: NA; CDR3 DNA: TGCGCCAGCAGCTTGGAGGGAGGCTACGAGCGGTACTTC; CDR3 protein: CASSLEGGYERYF
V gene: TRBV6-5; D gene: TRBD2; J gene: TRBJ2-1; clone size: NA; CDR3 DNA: TGTGCCAGCAGTTACTCGCCGACTAGCGGGATTGAGCAGTTCTTC; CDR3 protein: CASSYSPTSGIEQFF
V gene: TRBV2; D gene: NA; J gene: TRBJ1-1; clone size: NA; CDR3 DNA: TGTGCCAGCAGTGAGGGGGGGCGCGGCTCTGAAGCTTTCTTT; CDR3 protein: CASSEGGRGSEAFF
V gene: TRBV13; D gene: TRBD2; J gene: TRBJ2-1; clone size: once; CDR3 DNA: TGTGCCAGCAGCTTAGGACTAGCGGAAGGAGCCCCGCAGTTCTTC; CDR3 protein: CASSLGLAEGAPQFF
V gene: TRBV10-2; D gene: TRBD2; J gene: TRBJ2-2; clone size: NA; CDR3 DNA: TGCGCCACCTATAGCGGGAACGCGAACACCGGGGAGCTGTTTTTT; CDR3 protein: CATYSGNANTGELFF
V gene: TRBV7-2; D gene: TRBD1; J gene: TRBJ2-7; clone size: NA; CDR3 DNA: TGTGCCAGCAGCAGGACAGGGGGGGGCGAGCAGTACTTC; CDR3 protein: CASSRTGGGEQYF
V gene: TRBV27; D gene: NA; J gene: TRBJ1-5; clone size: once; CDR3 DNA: TGTGCCAGCTTTGGTCGGGCAGAAATCTCCCCAGGGCCCCTATTAGATAGCAATCAGCCCCAGCATTTT; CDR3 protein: CASFGRAEISPGPLLDSNQPQHF
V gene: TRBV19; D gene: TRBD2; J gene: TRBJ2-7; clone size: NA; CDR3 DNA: TGTGCCAGTAGAACCGGGACTAGCGGGGGTTACTACGAGCAGTACTTC; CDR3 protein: CASRTGTSGGYYEQYF